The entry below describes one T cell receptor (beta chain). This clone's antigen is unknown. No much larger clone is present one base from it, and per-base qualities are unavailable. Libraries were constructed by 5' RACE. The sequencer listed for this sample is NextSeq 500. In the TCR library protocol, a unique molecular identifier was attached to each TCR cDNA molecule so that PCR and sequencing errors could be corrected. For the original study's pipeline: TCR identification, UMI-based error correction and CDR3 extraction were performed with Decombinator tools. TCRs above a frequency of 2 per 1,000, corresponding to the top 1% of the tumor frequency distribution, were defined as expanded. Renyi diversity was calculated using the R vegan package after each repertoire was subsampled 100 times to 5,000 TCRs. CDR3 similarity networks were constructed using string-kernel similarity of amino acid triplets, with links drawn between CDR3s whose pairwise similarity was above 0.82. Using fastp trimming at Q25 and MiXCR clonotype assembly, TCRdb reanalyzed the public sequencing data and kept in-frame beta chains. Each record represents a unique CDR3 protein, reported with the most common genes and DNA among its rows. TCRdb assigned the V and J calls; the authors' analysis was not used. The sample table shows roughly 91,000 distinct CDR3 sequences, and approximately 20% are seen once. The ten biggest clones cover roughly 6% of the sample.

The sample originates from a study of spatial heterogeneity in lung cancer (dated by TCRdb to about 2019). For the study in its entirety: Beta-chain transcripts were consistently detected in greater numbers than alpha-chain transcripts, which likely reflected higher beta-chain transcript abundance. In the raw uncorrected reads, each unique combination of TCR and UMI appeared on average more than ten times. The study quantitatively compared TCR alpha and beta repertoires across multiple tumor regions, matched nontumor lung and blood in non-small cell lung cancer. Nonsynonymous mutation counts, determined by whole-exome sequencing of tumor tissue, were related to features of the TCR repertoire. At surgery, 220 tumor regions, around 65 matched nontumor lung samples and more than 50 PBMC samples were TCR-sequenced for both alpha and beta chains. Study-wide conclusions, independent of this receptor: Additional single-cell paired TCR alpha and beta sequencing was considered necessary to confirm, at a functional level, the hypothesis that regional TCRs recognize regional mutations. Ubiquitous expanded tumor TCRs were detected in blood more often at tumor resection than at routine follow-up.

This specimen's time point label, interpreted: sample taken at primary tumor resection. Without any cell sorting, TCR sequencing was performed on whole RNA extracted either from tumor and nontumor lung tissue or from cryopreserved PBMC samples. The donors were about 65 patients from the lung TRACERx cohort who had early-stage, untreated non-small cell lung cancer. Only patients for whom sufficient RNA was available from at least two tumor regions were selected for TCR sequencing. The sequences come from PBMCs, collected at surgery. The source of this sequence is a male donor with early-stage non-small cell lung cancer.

DNA sequence: TGTGCCAGCAGTTCCCCAGGGAGATGGAACACTGAAGCTTTCTTT. It codes for CASSSPGRWNTEAFF. In this chain, TRBV6-5 is recombined with TRBJ1-1; the D gene is perhaps TRBD1, from 5 matching bases. The cysteine opens and the phenylalanine closes a CDR3 of 15 amino acids. Just the 45-base CDR3 DNA is kept, in frame starting at base 1. V loses 4 bases, J loses 1 base, and the germline ends lie 13 bases apart. In the germline V gene, CDR1 corresponds to MNHEY and CDR2 to SVGAGI.